This T cell receptor (beta chain) comes out of a study of cytomegalovirus exposure and HLA in healthy donors. The CDR3 sequence is 15 residues long. Germline CDR1 SEHNR, CDR2 FQNEAQ (reference sequence). The V end was cut by 5 bases, the J end by 6 bases, with 17 bases between. The data were produced by immunoSEQ multiplex PCR, yet TCRdb's version contains in-frame clones alone and is incomplete. The top ten hold approximately 7.7% of the sample, which has some 200,000 clones, approximately 89% seen once. Sequences were obtained from PBMCs. The TCR comes from a man aged 30 to 39 in good health and CMV-seropositive. This chain connects TRBV7-9 to TRBJ1-5; D is uncertain. This chain's CDR3 is CASSAGPTWTQPQHF. The CDR3 coding sequence is TGTGCCAGCAGCGCCGGGCCCACCTGGACTCAGCCCCAGCATTTT.